Listed below are T cell receptor beta chains from one sample, sequenced in a study of shared clonotypes between healthy human individuals. The repertoire was sequenced with immunoSEQ multiplex PCR; TCRdb's copy has only in-frame clones and lacks some. Altogether about 1.4 million clones are present, around 95% being singletons, with the ten largest covering more than 0.9%. The sequenced material came from naive CD4+ T cells sorted from blood. These receptors were obtained from a man aged 30-40 years in good health. The CDR3 runs from the conserved cysteine through the conserved F or W. The D gene is left open where the match is weak. Where a row states a size, it is once, few, many or the class of an expanded clone; other rows omit it.

v_call,j_call,d_call,clone_size,cdr3_nt,cdr3_aa
TRBV19,TRBJ2-1,.,once,TGTGCCAGTAGTATCAAGTTAGGGACTTCGGAACAGTTCTTC,CASSIKLGTSEQFF
TRBV18,TRBJ2-1,.,.,TGTGCCAGCTCACCACTTTTCTTCAACTCCTACAATGAGCAGTTCTTC,CASSPLFFNSYNEQFF
TRBV11-2,TRBJ2-7,TRBD2,.,TGTGCCAGCAGCTTAATACGGACTAGCGGTTACTACGAGCAGTACTTC,CASSLIRTSGYYEQYF
TRBV7-8,TRBJ1-5,.,.,TGTGCCAGCAGCTTAGCGGTTTCCCCCTCGGGTAGCAATCAGCCCCAGCATTTT,CASSLAVSPSGSNQPQHF
TRBV5-4,TRBJ2-7,TRBD2,.,TGTGCCAGCAGGGGCGGACTAGAAAGAGACGAGCAGTACTTC,CASRGGLERDEQYF
TRBV19,TRBJ2-2,.,.,TGTGCCAGTAGTATTGATTGGGGGGCCGGGGAGCTGTTTTTT,CASSIDWGAGELFF
TRBV11-1,TRBJ2-7,.,.,TGTGCCAGCAGCGTAGACCGAACCTACGAGCAGTACTTC,CASSVDRTYEQYF
TRBV10-3,TRBJ2-7,.,.,TGTGCCACCCTACAGGCGAGCTTGCAAGGCGAGCAGTACTTC,CATLQASLQGEQYF
TRBV10-3,TRBJ2-3,.,.,TGTGCCATCAGTGACGGGACCAAGTCCCTCACAGATACGCAGTATTTT,CAISDGTKSLTDTQYF
TRBV9,TRBJ2-1,TRBD2,.,TGTGCCAGCACTAGCGGGAGCTTCAATGAGCAGTTCTTC,CASTSGSFNEQFF
TRBV6-1,TRBJ2-5,TRBD1,.,TGTGCCAGCAGTACGGTGGGGACAGGGAAAGAGACCCAGTACTTC,CASSTVGTGKETQYF
TRBV27,TRBJ2-7,.,.,TGTGCCAGCAGCCCCGTGAGATACCCCTACGAGCAGTACTTC,CASSPVRYPYEQYF
TRBV6-6,TRBJ2-7,.,.,TGTGCCAGCACTCAATCCGGGAGCTCCTACGAGCAGTACTTC,CASTQSGSSYEQYF
TRBV11-2,TRBJ2-5,TRBD2,.,TGTGCCAGCAGCCGGACGAGCGGGGGAGAGACCCAGTACTTC,CASSRTSGGETQYF
TRBV18,TRBJ1-1,.,.,TGTGCCAGCTCACCTAACAGAGGACGGATTAACACTGAAGCTTTCTTT,CASSPNRGRINTEAFF
TRBV23-1,TRBJ2-3,.,.,TGCGCCGTTACAGATACGCAGTATTTT,CAVTDTQYF
TRBV19,TRBJ1-2,TRBD1,.,TGTGCCAGTAGTATAGCATCGGGACAGGGAAACTATGGCTACACCTTC,CASSIASGQGNYGYTF
TRBV18,TRBJ2-1,.,.,TGTGCCACCACGATGGGGGTTTACAATGAGCAGTTCTTC,CATTMGVYNEQFF
TRBV5-4,TRBJ2-5,.,.,TGTGCCAGCAGCAGGGGTTGGGGTGAGACCCAGTACTTC,CASSRGWGETQYF
TRBV4-1,TRBJ2-4,TRBD2,.,TGCGCCAGCAGCCCGGGGCTAGCGGGAGGGCCGTCCAAAAACATTCAGTACTTC,CASSPGLAGGPSKNIQYF
TRBV4-3,TRBJ1-1,.,.,TGCGCCAGCAGCCAAGAAGGAGGGCCAGGGAGGCAGTGGGGGAAGGCTTTCTTT,CASSQEGGPGRQWGKAFF
TRBV9,TRBJ2-5,.,once,TGTGCCAGCAGCCAGGCAGGGCCAGGGGAGACCCAGTACTTC,CASSQAGPGETQYF
TRBV7-9,TRBJ2-2,.,once,TGTGCCAGCAGCTTTGTCCTAAGAGTTGGGACCGGGGAGCTGTTTTTT,CASSFVLRVGTGELFF
TRBV7-3,TRBJ2-5,TRBD2,.,TGTGCCAGCAGCCTCGGACTAGCGGAAGAGACCCAGTACTTC,CASSLGLAEETQYF
TRBV5-1,TRBJ2-3,.,.,TGCGCCAGCAGCTTAGTCCGACTAGGCGTGACAGATACGCAGTATTTT,CASSLVRLGVTDTQYF
TRBV4-3,TRBJ2-1,.,.,TGCGCCAGCAGCCAAAACCAGCTCAACAATGAGCAGTTCTTC,CASSQNQLNNEQFF
TRBV2,TRBJ2-3,.,.,TGTGCCAGCAGAGGTTACAGGGTCAGCACAGATACGCAGTATTTT,CASRGYRVSTDTQYF
TRBV29-1,TRBJ2-2,TRBD1,.,TGCAGCGCCCACGCCGGGACAGGGAGCACCGGGGAGCTGTTTTTT,CSAHAGTGSTGELFF
TRBV7-8,TRBJ2-1,.,.,TGTGCCAGCAGCGCCCGGACTCGGCGTGAGCAGTTCTTC,CASSARTRREQFF
TRBV4-1,TRBJ2-1,.,.,TGCGCCAGCAGCTCGACCGGGGAGAGGTACAATGAGCAGTTCTTC,CASSSTGERYNEQFF
TRBV5-4,TRBJ2-1,.,.,TGTGCCAGCAGCCGAGACGGACGATCCTACAATGAGCAGTTCTTC,CASSRDGRSYNEQFF
TRBV7-8,TRBJ2-1,.,.,TGTGCCAGCAGCTTAAATCGGGTTAGCTCCTACAATGAGCAGTTCTTC,CASSLNRVSSYNEQFF